One and the same sample provided the 7 T cell receptor beta chains below, sequenced in a study of shared clonotypes between healthy human individuals. Assay: immunoSEQ multiplex PCR; the TCRdb copy retains only in-frame clones and omits some. The table lists 1,400,000 or so clones, approximately 98.5% of them singletons. The sequencing sample was made of naive CD4+ T cells sorted from blood. Stated subset: CD45RA+ positively selected. The source is a man in his thirties or forties in good health.

The CDR3 spells CASSLGLEQFF. CDR3 sequence (DNA): TGTGCCAGCAGTCTGGGACTGGAGCAGTTCTTC. The chain couples TRBV28 to TRBJ2-1; D is possibly TRBD2 (6 bases). The CDR3 extends over 11 amino acids. Trimming left V 5 bases short and J 10 bases short, with 9 bases between. Germline CDR1 and CDR2: MDHEN and SYDVKM.

As DNA, the CDR3 is TGTGCCAGCAGCCAATTTGAGACTAGCGGGCAAGAGACCCAGTACTTC. Its translation is CASSQFETSGQETQYF. The chain carries TRBV7-2 and TRBJ2-5, with 10 bases lining up with TRBD2. Germline V gene lookup returns CDR1 SGHTA and CDR2 FQGNSA. The CDR3 spans 16 residues. J was trimmed by 2 bases and V by 5 bases; bases with no gene match: 8. Combining the CDR3 with reference TRBV7-2 and TRBJ2-5 gives the whole variable domain GAGVSQSPSNKVTEKGKDVELRCDPISGHTALYWYRQSLGQGLEFLIYFQGNSAPDKSGLPSDRFSAERTGGSVSTLTIQRTQQEDSAVYLCASSQFETSGQETQYFGPGTRLLVL.

This clone was seen a single time. J is TRBJ1-5 and V is TRBV14; D is perhaps TRBD1 (5 bases). There are 16 residues in the CDR3. V shed 1 base and J shed 5 bases, with 15 bases lying between them. Looked up from germline, CDR1 is SGHDN and CDR2 is FVKESK. This chain's CDR3 is CASSQVWRTLHQPQHF. For the CDR3, the DNA is TGTGCCAGCAGCCAAGTTTGGCGGACACTCCATCAGCCCCAGCATTTT.

The V gene is TRBV4-1, the J gene TRBJ2-7; 11 bases are shared with TRBD1. The germline gives CDR1 MGHRA, CDR2 YSYEKL. V was pared by 3 bases and J by 6 bases, with 7 bases of the junction left unmatched. The CDR3 totals 15 residues. The CDR3 DNA reads TGCGCCAGCAGCCAGCTCTGGACAGGGGGCGTCGAGCAGTACTTC. Its protein product is CASSQLWTGGVEQYF.

The genes are TRBV7-9 and TRBJ2-1, with 12 positions matching TRBD2. This CDR3 is built from 16 residues. Germline CDR1 is SEHNR and CDR2 is FQNEAQ (reference sequence). The V segment lost 5 bases and the J segment 3 bases; nucleotides outside the gene matches: 5. The CDR3: CASSRTSGTYYNEQFF. The CDR3 DNA sequence: TGTGCCAGCAGCCGGACTAGCGGGACATACTACAATGAGCAGTTCTTC.

V gene TRBV15 combines with J gene TRBJ2-5; D is possibly TRBD2 (5 bases). V lost 1 base to trimming and J lost 5 bases, with 8 bases between them. CDR3 size: 13 residues. Germline-derived CDR1 and CDR2 are LNHNV and YYDKDF (reference sequence). The CDR3 DNA follows: TGTGCCACCAGCAGAGGGACTTCGGAGACCCAGTACTTC. This encodes CATSRGTSETQYF.

The chain has TRBV6-5 and TRBJ2-7; 9 positions match TRBD1. The CDR3 is 16 residues long. Trimming removed 2 bases from V and 3 bases from J; junction bases left unmatched: 8. Germline loops: CDR1 MNHEY, CDR2 SVGAGI. The CDR3 nucleotides read TGTGCCAGCAGTTACCCCGCTGGGACAGGGAACTACGAGCAGTACTTC. Translating it yields CASSYPAGTGNYEQYF.